Sequencing of this T cell receptor (beta chain) was carried out in a study of neurological immune-mediated disorders. Looked up from germline, CDR1 is MNHEY and CDR2 is SVGEGT. V lost 0 bases and J lost 2; bases outside the gene matches: 0. The CDR3 totals 14 residues. TCRdb re-called the 5' RACE reads through MiXCR, storing one row per CDR3 protein. The sample contains about 50,000 distinct CDR3 sequences, roughly 17% of which appear only once. V is TRBV6-2 or TRBV6-3 and J is TRBJ2-7; the match to TRBD1 covers 8 bases. The TCR was taken from a man aged 55 to 70 in good health. The sequenced sample consisted of PBMCs. CDR3: CASSYSTGAYEQYF. Here the CDR3 DNA reads TGTGCCAGCAGTTACTCGACAGGGGCCTACGAGCAGTACTTC.